Presented here are 18 T cell receptor beta chains from one specimen sequenced in a study of PD-1 blockade in classical Hodgkin lymphoma. With no exception, relapse followed autologous stem cell transplantation in all patients, and brentuximab vedotin exposure varied. Sequenced by immunoSEQ multiplex PCR; TCRdb stores in-frame clones only, minus some. The sample has about 98,000 clones, roughly four fifths seen once. This specimen consisted of peripheral blood mononuclear cells (PBMCs), obtained before the second cycle of nivolumab. The receptor set was obtained from a human donor with classical Hodgkin lymphoma.

The chain links TRBV2 to TRBJ1-1; 8 nucleotides agree with TRBD1. Germline V CDR1 and CDR2: SNHLY, FYNNEI. V lost 7 bases to trimming and J lost 0 bases; unmatched junction nucleotides: 7. This CDR3 region has 15 residues. The CDR3 protein is CASKLDRAVNTEAFF. Written as DNA, the CDR3 is TGTGCCAGCAAATTGGACAGGGCGGTGAACACTGAAGCTTTCTTT.

The gene calls are TRBV11-2 and TRBJ2-2, with D possibly TRBD1 on 5 matching bases. In germline, CDR1 is SGHAT, CDR2 FQNNGV. The CDR3 spans 16 residues. Trimming cost V 1 base and J 6 bases, with 15 bases left between them. In nucleotides, the CDR3 is TGTGCCAGCAGCTTAGTCAGGGCCTCCTCGGCCGGGGAGCTGTTTTTT. It codes for CASSLVRASSAGELFF.

The V call is TRBV9, the J call TRBJ2-1, with a possible D match to TRBD2 (5 bases). The CDR3 length is 14 residues. The V gene lost 7 bases and the J gene lost 0 bases, with 11 bases spanning the gap. Germline V gene sequence: CDR1 SGDLS, CDR2 YYNGEE. In nucleotides, the CDR3 is TGTGCCAGCGGGAGCGGAAGCTCCTACAATGAGCAGTTCTTC. Amino acids: CASGSGSSYNEQFF.

In this sample, this clone turned up once. The V and J genes are TRBV28 and TRBJ1-4; the D is unclear. The length of the CDR3 is 11 residues. Germline CDR1 is MDHEN and CDR2 is SYDVKM. The germline V and J ends were trimmed by 1 base and 6 bases, with 0 bases remaining between them. The CDR3 spells CASSLYEKLFF. The CDR3 DNA sequence: TGTGCCAGCAGTTTATATGAAAAACTGTTTTTT.

The rearrangement uses TRBV7-9 and TRBJ2-5; the match to TRBD1 covers 7 bases. Germline V gene lookup returns CDR1 SEHNR and CDR2 FQNEAQ (reference sequence). V was clipped by 5 bases and J by 0 bases; unmatched bases: 12. This CDR3 is 17 amino acids long. CDR3 bases: TGTGCCAGCAGCCCGAGGACGGGACAGAGGTACCAAGAGACCCAGTACTTC. Its protein product is CASSPRTGQRYQETQYF.

The chain combines TRBV27 with TRBJ1-5; D ambiguous. Germline V gives CDR1 MNHEY, CDR2 SMNVEV (reference sequence). The CDR3 sequence is 13 residues long. The ends were cut back, 8 bases at V and 7 bases at J, with 15 bases in the middle. The CDR3 sequence is CASSGRSNQPQHF. Written as DNA, the CDR3 is TGTGCCAGCTCCGGCCGGTCCAACCAGCCCCAGCATTTT.

The rearrangement joins TRBV30 to TRBJ2-1; 9 bases are a match to TRBD2. The CDR3 length is 16 residues. V lost 3 bases to trimming and J lost 6 bases; unmatched junction nucleotides: 12. Germline V lookup: CDR1 GTSNPN, CDR2 SVGIG (reference sequence). In DNA form, the CDR3 reads TGTGCCTGGAGACCCCTTAGGACTAGCGCCAGCAATGAGCAGTTCTTC. Protein: CAWRPLRTSASNEQFF.

The rearrangement joins TRBV7-9 to TRBJ1-4; the match to TRBD1 covers 9 bases. The V and J ends lost 5 bases and 8 bases, in that order; junction bases with no gene match: 9. CDR3 length: 15 residues. Germline CDR1 and CDR2: SEHNR and FQNEAQ (reference sequence). The CDR3 region has the DNA TGTGCCAGCAGCGTCCTCGGGACAGGGAAAGAAAAACTGTTTTTT. It codes for CASSVLGTGKEKLFF. Complete variable domain (other parts from reference TRBV7-9 and TRBJ1-4): DTGVSQNPRHKITKRGQNVTFRCDPISEHNRLYWYRQTLGQGPEFLTYFQNEAQLEKSRLLSDRFSAERPKGSFSTLEIQRTEQGDSAMYLCASSVLGTGKEKLFFGSGTQLSVL.

The gene calls are TRBV30 and TRBJ1-5, with D possibly TRBD1 on 5 matching bases. V lost 6 bases to trimming and J lost 5 bases, with 17 bases between them. Germline values: CDR1 GTSNPN, CDR2 SVGIG (reference sequence). The CDR3 loop spans 14 amino acids. CDR3 DNA sequence: TGTGCCTGTAAGTTTGGACGGGGCGATCAGCCCCAGCATTTT. Translated, it gives CACKFGRGDQPQHF.

To note about this clone: The junction does not match germline at one end; this may be a read error. The V call is TRBV5-4, the J call TRBJ1-1, with 10 bases fitting TRBD1. Per the germline V gene, CDR1 is SGHNT and CDR2 is YYREEE (reference sequence). The CDR3 consists of 14 residues. CDR3 bases: TGCGCCAGCAGCACCCGGGACAGGGGCACTGAAGCTTTCTTT. Its translation is CASSTRDRGTEAFF.

The rearrangement uses TRBV7-2 and TRBJ2-7, with 11 bases identical to TRBD2. Germline V gives CDR1 SGHTA, CDR2 FQGNSA. J gave up 6 bases and V 3 bases, and 7 bases lay outside the gene matches. CDR3 size: 15 residues. The CDR3 DNA is TGTGCCAGCAGCTTTAGCGGGAGGGCGCCTCTCGAGCAGTACTTC. Translated, it gives CASSFSGRAPLEQYF.

This clone is judged medium-sized. The chain joins TRBV4-1 to TRBJ1-1; D gene ambiguous. CDR1 and CDR2 (germline): MGHRA, YSYEKL. Deletions cut 5 bases from V and 1 base from J, with 17 bases between. The CDR3 is 16 amino acids. CDR3 amino acids: CASSDSGLAPNTEAFF. CDR3 nucleotide sequence: TGCGCCAGCAGCGATTCGGGGTTGGCCCCGAACACTGAAGCTTTCTTT.

The chain joins TRBV14 to TRBJ2-7, with D tentatively TRBD1 or TRBD2 (5 bases each). The germline CDR1 and CDR2 sequences are SGHDN and FVKESK. Trimming pared 4 bases from V and 0 bases from J, leaving 16 bases between. This CDR3 region has 16 residues. The CDR3 here is CASSPLGTAFSYEQYF. The CDR3 DNA is TGTGCCAGCAGCCCACTCGGGACGGCGTTCTCCTACGAGCAGTACTTC.

The chain combines TRBV5-1 with TRBJ2-3; the match to TRBD2 covers 13 bases. CDR3 length equals 16 residues. The germline CDR1 and CDR2 sequences are SGHRS and YFSETQ. With V trimmed by 4 bases and J by 0 bases, 2 bases remained unmatched. CDR3 in amino acids: CASSAGLAGSTDTQYF. The CDR3 DNA sequence: TGCGCCAGCAGCGCGGGACTAGCGGGGAGCACAGATACGCAGTATTTT.

This rearrangement joins TRBV27 to TRBJ1-5; TRBD1 matches at 10 bases. CDR1 and CDR2 (germline): MNHEY, SMNVEV (reference sequence). This CDR3 contains 13 residues. V dropped 10 bases and J dropped 6; count of bases not matched to a gene: 6. For the CDR3, the DNA is TGTGCCACCGGACAGGGGGTAGCTCAGCCCCAGCATTTT. This encodes CATGQGVAQPQHF.

This rearrangement joins TRBV5-1 to TRBJ1-1, with D perhaps matching TRBD1 (5 bases). Germline lookup yields CDR1 SGHRS and CDR2 YFSETQ. The V end lost 0 bases, the J end lost 4 bases, and 13 bases lay between the germline ends. The CDR3 consists of 15 residues. The CDR3 reads CASSLVAGQSTEAFF. CDR3 sequence (DNA): TGCGCCAGCAGCTTGGTAGCAGGGCAGAGCACTGAAGCTTTCTTT.

In this sample, this clone turned up a few times. This specimen includes other DNA sequences encoding the same CDR3. This rearrangement joins TRBV5-6 to TRBJ2-7; D uncertain. This CDR3 has 12 amino acids. Trimming stripped 5 bases from V and 2 bases from J, with 8 bases between. Germline V gene lookup returns CDR1 SGHDT and CDR2 YYEEEE. For the CDR3, the DNA is TGTGCCAGCAGTAGACAAACCTACGAGCAGTACTTC. Translated: CASSRQTYEQYF.

CDR3 DNA sequence: TGTGCCAGCAGGCTCGGGACAGGGTTGAACACTGAAGCTTTCTTT. Its protein is CASRLGTGLNTEAFF. The V call is TRBV6-5, the J call TRBJ1-1; TRBD1 matches 9 bases. Trimming took 6 bases from V and 0 from J; bases not matched to a gene: 5. Germline lookup yields CDR1 MNHEY and CDR2 SVGAGI. The CDR3 runs to 15 residues.